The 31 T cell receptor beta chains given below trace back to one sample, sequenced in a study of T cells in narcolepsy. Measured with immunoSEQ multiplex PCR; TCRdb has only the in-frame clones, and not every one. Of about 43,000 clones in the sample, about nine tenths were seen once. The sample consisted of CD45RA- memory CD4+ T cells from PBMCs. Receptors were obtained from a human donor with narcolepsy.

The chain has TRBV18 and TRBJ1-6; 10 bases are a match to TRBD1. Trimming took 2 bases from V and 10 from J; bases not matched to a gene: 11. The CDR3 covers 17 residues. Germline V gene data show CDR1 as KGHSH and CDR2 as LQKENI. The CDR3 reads CASSPISGTGVNSPLHF. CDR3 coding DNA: TGTGCCAGCTCACCAATTTCCGGGACAGGGGTAAACTCACCCCTCCACTTT.

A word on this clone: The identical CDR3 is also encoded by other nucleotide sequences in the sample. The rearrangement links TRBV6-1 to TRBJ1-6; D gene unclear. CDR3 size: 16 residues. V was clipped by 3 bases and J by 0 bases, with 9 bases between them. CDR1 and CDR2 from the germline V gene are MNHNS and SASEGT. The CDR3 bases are TGTGCCAGCAGTGATAGGGTGAGCTCCTATAATTCACCCCTCCACTTT. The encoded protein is CASSDRVSSYNSPLHF.

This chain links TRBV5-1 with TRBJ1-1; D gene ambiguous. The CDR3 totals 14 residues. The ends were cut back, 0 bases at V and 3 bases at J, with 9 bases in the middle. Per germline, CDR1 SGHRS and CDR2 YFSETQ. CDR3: CASSLGNGDTEAFF. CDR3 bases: TGCGCCAGCAGCTTGGGGAACGGGGACACTGAAGCTTTCTTT.

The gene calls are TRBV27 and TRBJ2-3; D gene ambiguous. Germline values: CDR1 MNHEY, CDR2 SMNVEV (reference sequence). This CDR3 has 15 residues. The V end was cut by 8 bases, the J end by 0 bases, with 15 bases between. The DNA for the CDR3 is TGTGCCAGCGCCTCTTCGGCATTTAGCACAGATACGCAGTATTTT. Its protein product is CASASSAFSTDTQYF.

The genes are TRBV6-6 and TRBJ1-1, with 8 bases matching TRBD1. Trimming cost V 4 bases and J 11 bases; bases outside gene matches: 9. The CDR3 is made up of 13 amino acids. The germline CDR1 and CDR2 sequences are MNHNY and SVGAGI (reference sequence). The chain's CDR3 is CASSSSGGTGAFF. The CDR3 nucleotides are TGTGCCAGCAGTTCTTCAGGGGGCACAGGGGCTTTCTTT.

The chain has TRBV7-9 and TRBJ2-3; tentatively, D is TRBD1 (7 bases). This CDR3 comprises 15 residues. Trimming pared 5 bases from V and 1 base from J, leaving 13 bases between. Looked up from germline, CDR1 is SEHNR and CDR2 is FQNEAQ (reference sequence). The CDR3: CASSIQGTGTDTQYF. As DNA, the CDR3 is TGTGCCAGCAGCATACAGGGGACTGGCACAGATACGCAGTATTTT. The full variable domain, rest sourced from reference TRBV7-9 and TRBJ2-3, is DTGVSQNPRHKITKRGQNVTFRCDPISEHNRLYWYRQTLGQGPEFLTYFQNEAQLEKSRLLSDRFSAERPKGSFSTLEIQRTEQGDSAMYLCASSIQGTGTDTQYFGPGTRLTVL.

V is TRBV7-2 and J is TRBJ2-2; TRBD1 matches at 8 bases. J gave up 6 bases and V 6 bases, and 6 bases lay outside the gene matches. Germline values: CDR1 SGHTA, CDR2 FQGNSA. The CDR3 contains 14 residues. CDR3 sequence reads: CASRSRGLAGELFF. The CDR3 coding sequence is TGTGCCAGCAGGTCCAGGGGGCTCGCCGGGGAGCTGTTTTTT.

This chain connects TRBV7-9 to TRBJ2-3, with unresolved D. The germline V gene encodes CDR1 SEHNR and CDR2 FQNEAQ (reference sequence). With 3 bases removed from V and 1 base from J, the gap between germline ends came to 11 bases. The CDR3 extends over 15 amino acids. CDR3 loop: CASSLPPPRTDTQYF. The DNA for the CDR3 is TGTGCCAGCAGCTTGCCCCCACCCCGCACAGATACGCAGTATTTT.

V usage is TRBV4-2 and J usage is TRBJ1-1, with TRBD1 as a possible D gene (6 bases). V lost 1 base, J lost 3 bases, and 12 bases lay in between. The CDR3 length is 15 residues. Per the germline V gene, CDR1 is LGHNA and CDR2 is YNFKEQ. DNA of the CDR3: TGTGCCAGCAGCCAAGTTGGGCAGGGGTACACTGAAGCTTTCTTT. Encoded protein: CASSQVGQGYTEAFF.

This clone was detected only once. CDR3 amino acids: CASSLSTEAFF. In nucleotides, the CDR3 is TGTGCCAGCAGTTTATCTACTGAAGCTTTCTTT. The V and J genes are TRBV28 and TRBJ1-1; no clear D. This CDR3 contains 11 residues. The V end lost 1 base, the J end lost 5 bases, and 2 bases lay between the germline ends. Germline V gene data show CDR1 as MDHEN and CDR2 as SYDVKM.

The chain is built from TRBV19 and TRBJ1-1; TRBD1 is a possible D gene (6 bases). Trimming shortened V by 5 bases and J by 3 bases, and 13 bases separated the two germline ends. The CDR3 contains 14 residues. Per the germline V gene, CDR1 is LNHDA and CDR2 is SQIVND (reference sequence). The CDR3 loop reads CASSEQGGDTEAFF. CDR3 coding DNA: TGTGCCAGTAGTGAACAGGGAGGGGACACTGAAGCTTTCTTT.

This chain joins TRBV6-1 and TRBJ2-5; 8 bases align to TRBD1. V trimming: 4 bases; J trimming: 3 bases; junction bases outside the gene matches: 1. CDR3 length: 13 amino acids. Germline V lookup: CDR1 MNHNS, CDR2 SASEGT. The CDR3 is CASSADREETQYF. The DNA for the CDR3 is TGTGCCAGCAGTGCGGACAGGGAAGAGACCCAGTACTTC.

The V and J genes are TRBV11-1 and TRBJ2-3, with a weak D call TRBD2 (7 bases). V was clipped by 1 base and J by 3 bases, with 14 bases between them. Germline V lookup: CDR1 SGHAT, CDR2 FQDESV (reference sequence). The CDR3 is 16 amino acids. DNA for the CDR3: TGTGCCAGCAGCTTAGTCGGGGGGCGCCGGACAGATACGCAGTATTTT. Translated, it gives CASSLVGGRRTDTQYF.

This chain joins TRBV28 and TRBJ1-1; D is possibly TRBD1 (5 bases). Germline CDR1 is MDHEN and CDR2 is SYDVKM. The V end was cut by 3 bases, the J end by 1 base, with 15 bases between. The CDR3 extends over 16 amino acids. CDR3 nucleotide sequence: TGTGCCAGCAGTTTGGAAACAGGATTCAGGAACACTGAAGCTTTCTTT. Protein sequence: CASSLETGFRNTEAFF.

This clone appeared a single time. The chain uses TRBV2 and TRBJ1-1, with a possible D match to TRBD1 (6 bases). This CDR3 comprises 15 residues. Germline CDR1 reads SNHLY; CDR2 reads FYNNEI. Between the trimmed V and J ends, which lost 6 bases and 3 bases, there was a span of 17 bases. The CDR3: CASSASQGWDTEAFF. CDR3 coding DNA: TGTGCCAGCAGCGCCTCACAGGGTTGGGACACTGAAGCTTTCTTT.

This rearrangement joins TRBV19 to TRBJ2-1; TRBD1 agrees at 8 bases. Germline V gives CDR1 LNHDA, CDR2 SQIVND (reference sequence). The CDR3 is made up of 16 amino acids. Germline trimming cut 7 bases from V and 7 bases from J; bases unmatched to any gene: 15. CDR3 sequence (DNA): TGTGCCAGTACCATCGATCAGGGGGCAGGAGGGAATGAGCAGTTCTTC. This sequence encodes CASTIDQGAGGNEQFF.

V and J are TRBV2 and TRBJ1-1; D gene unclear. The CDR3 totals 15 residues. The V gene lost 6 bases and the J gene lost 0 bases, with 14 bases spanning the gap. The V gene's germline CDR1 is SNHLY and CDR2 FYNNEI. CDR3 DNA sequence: TGTGCCAGCAGACGGACGGAGCTCATGAACACTGAAGCTTTCTTT. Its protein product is CASRRTELMNTEAFF.

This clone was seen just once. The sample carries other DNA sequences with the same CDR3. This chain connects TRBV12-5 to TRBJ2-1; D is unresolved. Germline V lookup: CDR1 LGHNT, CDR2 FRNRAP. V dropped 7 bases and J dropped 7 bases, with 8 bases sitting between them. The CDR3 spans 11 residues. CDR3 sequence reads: CASAGVNEQFF. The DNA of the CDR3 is TGTGCTAGTGCTGGCGTAAATGAGCAGTTCTTC.

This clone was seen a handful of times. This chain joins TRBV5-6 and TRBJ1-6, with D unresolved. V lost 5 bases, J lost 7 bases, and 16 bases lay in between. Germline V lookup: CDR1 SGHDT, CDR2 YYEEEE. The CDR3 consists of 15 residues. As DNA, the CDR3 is TGTGCCAGCAGTCGAGACCGTTACTTAAATTCACCCCTCCACTTT. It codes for CASSRDRYLNSPLHF.

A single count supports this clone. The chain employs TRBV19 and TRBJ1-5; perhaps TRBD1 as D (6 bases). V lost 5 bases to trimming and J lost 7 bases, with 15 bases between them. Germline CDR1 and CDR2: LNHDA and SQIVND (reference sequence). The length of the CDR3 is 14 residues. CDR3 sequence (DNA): TGTGCCAGTAGTGTGGGGGGCAGGGAACAGCCCCAGCATTTT. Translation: CASSVGGREQPQHF.

Here the CDR3 DNA reads TGCGCCAGCAGCCAAGATCTTGGCCGCCCCCCGGAGACCCAGTACTTC. Encoded protein: CASSQDLGRPPETQYF. J is TRBJ2-5 and V is TRBV4-3; D remains unclear. From germline, CDR1 is LGHNA and CDR2 YSLEER. V was shortened by 0 bases and J by 5 bases, with 16 bases between the two germline ends. The CDR3 extends over 16 amino acids.

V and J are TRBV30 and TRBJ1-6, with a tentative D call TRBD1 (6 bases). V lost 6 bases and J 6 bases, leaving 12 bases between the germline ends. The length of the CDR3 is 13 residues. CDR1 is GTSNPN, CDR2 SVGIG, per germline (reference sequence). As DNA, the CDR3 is TGTGCCTGTCCGACAGGCTCTAATTCACCCCTCCACTTT. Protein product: CACPTGSNSPLHF.

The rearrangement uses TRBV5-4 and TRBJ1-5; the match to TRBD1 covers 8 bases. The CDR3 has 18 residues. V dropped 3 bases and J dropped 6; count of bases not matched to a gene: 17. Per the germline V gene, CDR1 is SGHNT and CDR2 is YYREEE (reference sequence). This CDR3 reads CASSSFSTGAEGGQPQHF. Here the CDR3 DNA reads TGTGCCAGCAGCTCCTTTTCGACAGGGGCAGAAGGGGGTCAGCCCCAGCATTTT.

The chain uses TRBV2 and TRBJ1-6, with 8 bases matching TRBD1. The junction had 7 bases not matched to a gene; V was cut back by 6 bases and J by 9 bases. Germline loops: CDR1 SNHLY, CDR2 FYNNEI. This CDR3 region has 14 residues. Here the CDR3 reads CASRETGEFSPLHF. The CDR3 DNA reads TGTGCCAGCAGAGAGACAGGGGAGTTTTCACCCCTCCACTTT.

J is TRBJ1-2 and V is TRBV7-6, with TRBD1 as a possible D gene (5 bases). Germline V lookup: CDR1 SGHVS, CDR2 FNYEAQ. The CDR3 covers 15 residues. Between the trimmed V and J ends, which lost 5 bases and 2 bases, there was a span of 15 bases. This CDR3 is CASSPTAGRNYGYTF. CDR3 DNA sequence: TGTGCCAGCAGCCCCACGGCAGGGCGGAACTATGGCTACACCTTC.

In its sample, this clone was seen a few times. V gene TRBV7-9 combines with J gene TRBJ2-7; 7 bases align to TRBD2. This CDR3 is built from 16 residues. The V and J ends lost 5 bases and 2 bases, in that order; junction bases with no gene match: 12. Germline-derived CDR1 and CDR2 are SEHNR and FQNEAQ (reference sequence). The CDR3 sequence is CASSDRYGTNTYEQYF. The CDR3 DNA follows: TGTGCCAGCAGCGACCGTTACGGGACTAATACCTACGAGCAGTACTTC.

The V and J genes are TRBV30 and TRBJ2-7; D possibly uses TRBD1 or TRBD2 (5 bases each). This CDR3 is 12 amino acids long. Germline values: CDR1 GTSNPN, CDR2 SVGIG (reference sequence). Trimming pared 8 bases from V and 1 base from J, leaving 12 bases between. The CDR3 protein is CAGGRASYEQYF. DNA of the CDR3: TGTGCCGGGGGTAGGGCTTCCTACGAGCAGTACTTC.

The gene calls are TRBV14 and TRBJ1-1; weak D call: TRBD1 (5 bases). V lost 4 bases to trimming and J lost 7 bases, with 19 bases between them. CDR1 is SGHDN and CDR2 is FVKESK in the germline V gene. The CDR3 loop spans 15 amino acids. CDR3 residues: CASSLYRGVGGEAFF. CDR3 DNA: TGTGCCAGCAGCCTGTACCGGGGCGTGGGGGGTGAAGCTTTCTTT. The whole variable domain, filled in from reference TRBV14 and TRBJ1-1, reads EAGVTQFPSHSVIEKGQTVTLRCDPISGHDNLYWYRRVMGKEIKFLLHFVKESKQDESGMPNNRFLAERTGGTYSTLKVQPAELEDSGVYFCASSLYRGVGGEAFFGQGTRLTVV.

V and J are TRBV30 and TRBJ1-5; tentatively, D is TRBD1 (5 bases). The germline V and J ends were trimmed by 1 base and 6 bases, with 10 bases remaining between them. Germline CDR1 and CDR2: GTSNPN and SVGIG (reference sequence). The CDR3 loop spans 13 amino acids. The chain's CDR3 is CAWSGGVGQPQHF. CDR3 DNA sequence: TGTGCCTGGAGTGGAGGGGTAGGTCAGCCCCAGCATTTT.

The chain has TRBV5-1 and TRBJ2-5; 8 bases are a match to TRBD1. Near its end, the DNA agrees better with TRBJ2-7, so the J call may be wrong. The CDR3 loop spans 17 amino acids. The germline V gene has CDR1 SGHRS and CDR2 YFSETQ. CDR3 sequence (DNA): TGCGCCAGCAGCGCCCACCCCGGGACAGGTAGAACCTACGAGCAGTACTTC. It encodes CASSAHPGTGRTYEQYF.

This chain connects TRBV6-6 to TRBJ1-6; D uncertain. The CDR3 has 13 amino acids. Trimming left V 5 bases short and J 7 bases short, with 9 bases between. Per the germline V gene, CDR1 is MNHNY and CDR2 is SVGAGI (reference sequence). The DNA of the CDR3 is TGTGCCAGCAGTGGACGGGGAAATTCACCCCTCCACTTT. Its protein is CASSGRGNSPLHF.